This T cell receptor beta chain was captured by sequencing in a study of response to subunit inactivated influenza vaccine. Study-level results: Authors suggested seasonal influenza vaccinations each recruit few new T cells.

V was pared by 0 bases and J by 0 bases, with 14 bases between. The CDR3 extends over 17 amino acids. Germline V gene sequence: CDR1 MNHEY, CDR2 SVGEGT. TCRdb reprocessed the RT-PCR reads with MiXCR, giving one entry per CDR3 protein. The table includes fewer than 250,000 distinct CDR3 sequences, 13% to 15% detected once. This clonotype came up a few times. The antigen is unknown. The clonotype comes from a man in his forties or fifties who received an inactivated influenza vaccine. This rearrangement joins TRBV6-2 or TRBV6-3 to TRBJ1-1, with D possibly matching TRBD1 (5 bases). The sample in question was CD8+ T cells sorted from PBMCs, obtained about 5 days after vaccination. The DNA of the CDR3 is TGTGCCAGCAGTTACTCCTGGGGGATGCCCATGAACACTGAAGCTTTCTTT. This encodes CASSYSWGMPMNTEAFF.